One and the same sample provided the 30 T cell receptor beta chains below, sequenced in a study of CD8 T cells in ankylosing spondylitis. TCRdb re-analysed the 5' RACE reads in MiXCR, keeping a single row per CDR3 protein. The sample shows about 420,000 distinct CDR3 sequences, 20% to 25% of them seen only once. Whole-study findings and limits: Seemingly characteristic of ankylosing spondylitis blood was a TCR beta motif consisting of fewer than 10 highly homologous variants.

The antigens for these receptors are not known. Specimen: blood, either unsorted or a sorted T cell fraction (not recorded which). These receptors all stem from a male donor with ankylosing spondylitis.

The sample holds many counts of this clonotype. V and J are TRBV7-9 and TRBJ2-1, with unresolved D. With 5 bases removed from V and 2 bases from J, the gap between germline ends came to 7 bases. This CDR3 has 13 amino acids. Germline loops: CDR1 SEHNR, CDR2 FQNEAQ (reference sequence). The chain's CDR3 is CASSLSTYNEQFF. CDR3 sequence (DNA): TGTGCCAGCAGCCTGTCCACCTACAATGAGCAGTTCTTC.

The rearrangement uses TRBV29-1 and TRBJ2-3; D uncertain. The CDR3 spans 13 residues. From germline, CDR1 is SQVTM and CDR2 ANQGSEA. V lost 6 bases, J lost 1 base, and 11 bases lay in between. CDR3 sequence: CSVEVSRTDTQYF. CDR3 bases: TGCAGCGTCGAGGTTAGTCGCACAGATACGCAGTATTTT.

This clonotype occurred a few times. The V call is TRBV18, the J call TRBJ2-1; no definite D call. Germline V gives CDR1 KGHSH, CDR2 LQKENI. The CDR3 is 14 amino acids. Between the trimmed V and J ends, which lost 1 base and 5 bases, there was a span of 9 bases. The CDR3: CASSPRPQDNEQFF. The CDR3 bases are TGTGCCAGCTCACCACGACCACAAGACAATGAGCAGTTCTTC.

The chain couples TRBV6-4 to TRBJ2-2; D may correspond to TRBD1 or TRBD2 (5 bases each). From germline, CDR1 is MRHNA and CDR2 SNTAGT. V was cut by 4 bases and J by 4 bases, with 13 bases left in between. The CDR3 has 15 residues. The CDR3 bases are TGTGCCAGCAGTGTTTCAACGAGGGGCACCGGGGAGCTGTTTTTT. Protein product: CASSVSTRGTGELFF.

The chain uses TRBV7-2 and TRBJ2-1, with no clear D. The CDR3 has 17 amino acids. The V gene's germline CDR1 is SGHTA and CDR2 FQGNSA. V lost 4 bases, J lost 3 bases, and 19 bases lay in between. The CDR3 spells CASSSSSTANFYNEQFF. CDR3 nucleotides: TGTGCCAGCAGCTCTTCTTCCACGGCGAATTTCTACAATGAGCAGTTCTTC. Complete variable domain (other parts from reference TRBV7-2 and TRBJ2-1): GAGVSQSPSNKVTEKGKDVELRCDPISGHTALYWYRQSLGQGLEFLIYFQGNSAPDKSGLPSDRFSAERTGGSVSTLTIQRTQQEDSAVYLCASSSSSTANFYNEQFFGPGTRLTVL.

The rearrangement uses TRBV20-1 and TRBJ2-1, with D possibly being TRBD2 (6 bases). The V and J ends lost 4 bases and 7 bases respectively, with 23 bases between them. The CDR3 extends over 16 amino acids. The germline CDR1 and CDR2 sequences are DFQATT and SNEGSKA (reference sequence). The CDR3 loop reads CSAISSGGSMTNEQFF. CDR3 DNA sequence: TGCAGTGCTATATCCAGTGGGGGGTCAATGACGAATGAGCAGTTCTTC.

This chain connects TRBV6-1 to TRBJ1-4, with D possibly matching TRBD1 (5 bases). This CDR3 spans 14 amino acids. With 6 bases removed from V and 0 bases from J, the gap between germline ends came to 8 bases. Germline CDR1 and CDR2: MNHNS and SASEGT. CDR3 region: CASRNRPTNEKLFF. CDR3 in DNA: TGTGCCAGCAGGAACAGGCCAACTAATGAAAAACTGTTTTTT.

This clonotype was recorded only once. The CDR3 bases are TGTGCCAGTAGTCGGGGACAGATGTACTACGAGCAGTACTTC. Amino acids: CASSRGQMYYEQYF. The chain has TRBV19 and TRBJ2-7, with TRBD1 matching 7 bases. Trimming at V came to 5 bases and at J to 3 bases, leaving 7 bases not matched to a gene. Germline values: CDR1 LNHDA, CDR2 SQIVND (reference sequence). This CDR3 is 14 amino acids long.

This clonotype was counted a single time. The V gene is TRBV6-5, the J gene TRBJ2-1; 11 nucleotides align to TRBD2. The J segment lost 3 bases and the V segment lost 2 bases, leaving 12 bases of the junction unmatched. Looked up from germline, CDR1 is MNHEY and CDR2 is SVGAGI. This CDR3 has 19 amino acids. Written as DNA, the CDR3 is TGTGCCAGCAGTTACCCCGGACTAGCGGGTCCACGGGGCTACAATGAGCAGTTCTTC. Its translation is CASSYPGLAGPRGYNEQFF.

This clonotype was observed a handful of times. The gene calls are TRBV24-1 and TRBJ2-2; 8 bases align to TRBD1. After removal of 5 bases from V and 2 bases from J, the junction contained 9 bases not matched to a gene. CDR1 and CDR2 from the germline V gene are KGHDR and SFDVKD. There are 17 residues in the CDR3. The chain's CDR3 is CATSVSGQGINTGELFF. In DNA, the CDR3 is TGTGCCACCAGTGTTTCCGGACAGGGTATTAACACCGGGGAGCTGTTTTTT.

The rearrangement joins TRBV20-1 to TRBJ1-2; TRBD1 is a possible D gene (5 bases). Germline V lookup: CDR1 DFQATT, CDR2 SNEGSKA (reference sequence). The CDR3 runs to 14 residues. Trimming stripped 6 bases from V and 1 base from J, with 15 bases between. Here the CDR3 DNA reads TGCAGTGCCATCGATGGACAAAATAACTATGGCTACACCTTC. Its protein product is CSAIDGQNNYGYTF.

This clonotype occurred a few times. The chain carries TRBV20-1 and TRBJ1-1; no definite D call. V lost 6 bases and J 7 bases, leaving 12 bases between the germline ends. The CDR3 spans 11 residues. Germline assignment: CDR1 DFQATT and CDR2 SNEGSKA (reference sequence). Here the CDR3 reads CSALRTVEAFF. The CDR3 DNA is TGCAGTGCATTAAGGACGGTTGAAGCTTTCTTT.

V gene TRBV7-2 combines with J gene TRBJ1-1, with D unresolved. Germline-derived CDR1 and CDR2 are SGHTA and FQGNSA. The CDR3 is made up of 12 amino acids. V lost 5 bases and J lost 5, with 9 bases in between. The CDR3 reads CASSSWTTEAFF. CDR3 coding DNA: TGTGCCAGCAGCAGCTGGACGACTGAAGCTTTCTTT.

V usage is TRBV24-1 and J usage is TRBJ1-1; D is uncertain. The CDR3 runs 13 residues. Germline V gene data show CDR1 as KGHDR and CDR2 as SFDVKD. Deletions cut 3 bases from V and 4 bases from J, with 8 bases between. The CDR3 sequence: CATSDRPGTEAFF. In DNA, the CDR3 is TGTGCCACCAGTGATCGGCCGGGCACTGAAGCTTTCTTT.

The rearrangement joins TRBV28 to TRBJ2-3; D uncertain. Germline CDR1 MDHEN, CDR2 SYDVKM. Trimming took off 2 bases at V and 3 bases at J, with 12 bases between the two ends. The CDR3 has 15 residues. The CDR3 reads CASSLRGHRTDTQYF. In DNA, the CDR3 is TGTGCCAGCAGTTTACGCGGCCATAGGACAGATACGCAGTATTTT. Together with reference TRBV28 and TRBJ2-3, the CDR3 gives the full variable domain: DVKVTQSSRYLVKRTGEKVFLECVQDMDHENMFWYRQDPGLGLRLIYFSYDVKMKEKGDIPEGYSVSREKKERFSLILESASTNQTSMYLCASSLRGHRTDTQYFGPGTRLTVL.

CDR3 region: CASSFWGKQPQHF. The CDR3, as DNA: TGTGCCAGCAGTTTCTGGGGGAAACAGCCCCAGCATTTT. This rearrangement joins TRBV27 to TRBJ1-5; perhaps TRBD1 as D (5 bases). The germline V gene encodes CDR1 MNHEY and CDR2 SMNVEV (reference sequence). The CDR3 contains 13 residues. The V end lost 3 bases, the J end lost 7 bases, and 10 bases lay between the germline ends.

The chain uses TRBV28 and TRBJ2-5; 7 bases are shared with TRBD1. The CDR3 spans 15 residues. Trimming took 6 bases from V and 5 from J; bases not matched to a gene: 12. In germline, CDR1 is MDHEN, CDR2 SYDVKM. In nucleotides, the CDR3 is TGTGCCAGCAGCCCCGGGACAGATATCTGGGAGACCCAGTACTTC. It encodes CASSPGTDIWETQYF.

This clonotype came up a few times. J is TRBJ2-4 and V is TRBV9, with 7 bases identical to TRBD2. J gave up 0 bases and V 1 base, and 7 bases lay outside the gene matches. The CDR3 consists of 17 residues. Per germline, CDR1 SGDLS and CDR2 YYNGEE. The CDR3 nucleotides are TGTGCCAGCAGCGTAAGCGATAGCGGGCTAGCCAAAAACATTCAGTACTTC. Translating it yields CASSVSDSGLAKNIQYF.

The table lists this clonotype with a count of one. The chain employs TRBV5-1 and TRBJ2-1, with 11 bases that match TRBD2. The CDR3 is made up of 17 amino acids. V shed 0 bases and J 7 bases; nucleotides not matched to a gene: 9. Germline CDR1 SGHRS, CDR2 YFSETQ. CDR3 coding DNA: TGCGCCAGCAGCTTGGCCTTAGCGGGAGGGAATTTTAATGAGCAGTTCTTC. It specifies CASSLALAGGNFNEQFF.

The genes are TRBV19 and TRBJ2-1; D not certain. The V end was cut by 4 bases, the J end by 1 base, with 8 bases between. This CDR3 comprises 14 residues. Per germline, CDR1 LNHDA and CDR2 SQIVND (reference sequence). CDR3 in amino acids: CASSKGSSYNEQFF. CDR3 bases: TGTGCCAGTAGTAAAGGGTCATCCTACAATGAGCAGTTCTTC.

The J gene is TRBJ1-2, the V gene TRBV6-1, with D possibly matching TRBD1 (5 bases). The CDR3 covers 16 residues. Germline V CDR1 and CDR2: MNHNS, SASEGT. V was pared by 7 bases and J by 0 bases, with 18 bases between. CDR3: CASTAEGRISNYGYTF. The CDR3 coding sequence is TGTGCCAGCACCGCGGAGGGGCGTATATCTAACTATGGCTACACCTTC.

Only a few counts were recorded for this clonotype. V usage is TRBV5-1 and J usage is TRBJ2-1, with TRBD2 matching over 13 bases. In germline, CDR1 is SGHRS, CDR2 YFSETQ. The CDR3 spans 15 residues. V trimming: 2 bases; J trimming: 8 bases; junction bases outside the gene matches: 4. CDR3 amino acids: CASSLLAGGPDEQFF. CDR3 DNA sequence: TGCGCCAGCAGCTTACTAGCGGGAGGGCCCGATGAGCAGTTCTTC.

This sequence joins TRBV12-3 or TRBV12-4 and TRBJ2-7; 10 positions match TRBD2. This CDR3 spans 14 amino acids. The trim removed 3 bases at V and 5 bases at J, leaving 4 bases unmatched. CDR3 region: CASSLGTSVHEQYF. DNA for the CDR3: TGTGCCAGCAGTTTGGGGACTAGCGTCCACGAGCAGTACTTC.

J is TRBJ2-5 and V is TRBV29-1, with 10 bases lining up with TRBD2. CDR1 is SQVTM and CDR2 is ANQGSEA in the germline V gene. Trimming removed 4 bases from V and 5 bases from J; junction bases left unmatched: 10. The length of the CDR3 is 15 residues. CDR3 in DNA: TGCAGCGTTGGGCGAGCGGGAGGGGAGCGGGAGACCCAGTACTTC. Its translation: CSVGRAGGERETQYF.

The genes are TRBV20-1 and TRBJ2-4; D may be TRBD1 (8 bases). The V gene's germline CDR1 is DFQATT and CDR2 SNEGSKA (reference sequence). The germline V and J ends were trimmed by 5 bases and 6 bases, with 14 bases remaining between them. The CDR3 sequence is 13 residues long. CDR3 protein: CSAGNRGGNIQYF. DNA for the CDR3: TGCAGTGCTGGCAACAGGGGGGGAAACATTCAGTACTTC.

This clonotype was seen a few times. The V and J genes are TRBV4-1 and TRBJ2-1; TRBD2 aligns across 12 bases. Germline CDR1 reads MGHRA; CDR2 reads YSYEKL. The trim removed 0 bases at V and 8 bases at J, leaving 5 bases unmatched. The length of the CDR3 is 16 residues. CDR3 amino acids: CASSQDGLAGRDEQFF. The CDR3 coding sequence is TGCGCCAGCAGCCAAGATGGACTAGCGGGAAGGGATGAGCAGTTCTTC.

The chain is built from TRBV12-3 or TRBV12-4 and TRBJ2-2, with D possibly matching TRBD2 (6 bases). The CDR3 runs 14 residues. The V and J ends lost 7 bases and 4 bases respectively, with 13 bases between them. CDR3 residues: CASMSGLSTGELFF. The CDR3 coding sequence is TGTGCCAGCATGTCGGGACTGTCCACCGGGGAGCTGTTTTTT.

This chain links TRBV7-2 with TRBJ1-2, with D possibly TRBD1 on 5 matching bases. The V gene's germline CDR1 is SGHTA and CDR2 FQGNSA. CDR3 length: 16 amino acids. V gave up 6 bases and J gave up 4 bases, with 21 bases separating them. CDR3 in amino acids: CASRGERVFATYGYTF. DNA of the CDR3: TGTGCCAGCAGGGGGGAGAGGGTTTTCGCAACCTATGGCTACACCTTC.

The rearrangement links TRBV28 to TRBJ2-7, with 7 bases fitting TRBD1. J gave up 2 bases and V 9 bases, and 7 bases lay outside the gene matches. The CDR3 is 13 residues long. In germline, CDR1 is MDHEN, CDR2 SYDVKM. Here the CDR3 DNA reads TGTGCCAGTTCCGGGACAGTCACCTACGAGCAGTACTTC. This gives the protein CASSGTVTYEQYF. The entire variable domain, with the rest obtained from reference TRBV28 and TRBJ2-7, is as follows: DVKVTQSSRYLVKRTGEKVFLECVQDMDHENMFWYRQDPGLGLRLIYFSYDVKMKEKGDIPEGYSVSREKKERFSLILESASTNQTSMYLCASSGTVTYEQYFGPGTRLTVT.

CDR3 coding DNA: TGTGCCATCCGGGCGGGAGGGCCGGAAGAGACCCAGTACTTC. This encodes CAIRAGGPEETQYF. V and J are TRBV10-3 and TRBJ2-5, with 9 bases matching TRBD2. Germline V gene data show CDR1 as ENHRY and CDR2 as SYGVKD. The CDR3 sequence is 14 residues long. J was trimmed by 3 bases and V by 8 bases; bases with no gene match: 7.